These T cell receptor beta chains were read from a single sample in a study of T cell responses to AZD1222 COVID-19 vaccine. Only in-frame clones appear in the TCRdb table, and some are missing; sequencing was by immunoSEQ multiplex PCR. The sample includes over 100,000 clones, around 90% of them seen just once. This specimen was peripheral blood, taken on day 0 of MenACWY control vaccination. These receptors came from an adult in good health. Both conserved end residues are part of each CDR3. D genes are given only for firm matches. The size of a clone is reported for some rows only, either as once, few or many, or as a class for expanded clones.

v_call: TRBV7-9
d_call: -
j_call: TRBJ2-1
clone_size: -
cdr3_length: 15
cdr3_aa: CASSSRWARRGREFF
cdr3_nt: TGTGCCAGCAGCTCCAGGTGGGCCAGGAGGGGCAGGGAGTTCTTC

v_call: TRBV2
d_call: -
j_call: TRBJ2-3
clone_size: -
cdr3_length: 13
cdr3_aa: CASTRRGTDTQYF
cdr3_nt: TGTGCCAGCACTCGCAGGGGCACAGATACGCAGTATTTT

v_call: TRBV7-2
d_call: -
j_call: TRBJ1-1
clone_size: -
cdr3_length: 13
cdr3_aa: CASSLNRNTEAFF
cdr3_nt: TGTGCCAGCAGCTTAAACCGGAACACTGAAGCTTTCTTT

v_call: TRBV11-2
d_call: -
j_call: TRBJ2-7
clone_size: -
cdr3_length: 15
cdr3_aa: CASSLEGGAAYEQYF
cdr3_nt: TGTGCCAGCAGCTTAGAAGGTGGTGCCGCTTACGAGCAGTACTTC

v_call: TRBV21-1
d_call: -
j_call: TRBJ2-1
clone_size: -
cdr3_length: 20
cdr3_aa: CASRLILRGLAGPGANEQFF
cdr3_nt: TGTGCCAGCAGACTAATTCTTAGGGGACTAGCGGGACCGGGGGCTAATGAGCAGTTCTTC

v_call: TRBV19
d_call: TRBD1
j_call: TRBJ2-7
clone_size: -
cdr3_length: 14
cdr3_aa: CASSGRDSSYEQYF
cdr3_nt: TGTGCCAGTAGTGGACGGGACAGCTCCTACGAGCAGTACTTC

v_call: TRBV4-2
d_call: -
j_call: TRBJ1-4
clone_size: -
cdr3_length: 15
cdr3_aa: CASSPNGFTNEKLFF
cdr3_nt: TGTGCCAGCAGCCCAAATGGGTTTACTAATGAAAAACTGTTTTTT

v_call: TRBV7-9
d_call: -
j_call: TRBJ1-1
clone_size: -
cdr3_length: 15
cdr3_aa: CASSPSGPPNTEAFF
cdr3_nt: TGTGCCAGCAGCCCATCGGGACCGCCGAACACTGAAGCTTTCTTT

v_call: TRBV5-6
d_call: TRBD2
j_call: TRBJ2-7
clone_size: -
cdr3_length: 14
cdr3_aa: CASSSGLGAYEQYF
cdr3_nt: TGTGCCAGCAGCTCGGGACTAGGGGCCTACGAGCAGTACTTC

v_call: TRBV10-3
d_call: -
j_call: TRBJ1-2
clone_size: -
cdr3_length: 14
cdr3_aa: CAISESTQYYGYTF
cdr3_nt: TGTGCCATCAGTGAGTCGACGCAGTACTATGGCTACACCTTC

v_call: TRBV19
d_call: TRBD1
j_call: TRBJ1-2
clone_size: -
cdr3_length: 14
cdr3_aa: CASTNPTGVYGYTF
cdr3_nt: TGTGCCAGTACCAACCCGACAGGGGTCTATGGCTACACCTTC

v_call: TRBV4-3
d_call: -
j_call: TRBJ1-1
clone_size: -
cdr3_length: 14
cdr3_aa: CASSQDIQDTEAFF
cdr3_nt: TGCGCCAGCAGCCAAGATATCCAGGACACTGAAGCTTTCTTT

v_call: TRBV7-2
d_call: -
j_call: TRBJ2-1
clone_size: -
cdr3_length: 17
cdr3_aa: CASSLAPTTNSYNEQFF
cdr3_nt: TGTGCCAGCAGCTTAGCGCCGACAACCAACTCCTACAATGAGCAGTTCTTC

v_call: TRBV5-1
d_call: -
j_call: TRBJ1-1
clone_size: -
cdr3_length: 11
cdr3_aa: CASRWDTEAFF
cdr3_nt: TGCGCCAGCAGGTGGGACACTGAAGCTTTCTTT

v_call: TRBV27
d_call: -
j_call: TRBJ2-7
clone_size: -
cdr3_length: 15
cdr3_aa: CASIGPGRASYEQYF
cdr3_nt: TGTGCCAGCATCGGACCGGGACGGGCCTCCTACGAGCAGTACTTC

v_call: TRBV11-2
d_call: TRBD1
j_call: TRBJ1-2
clone_size: once
cdr3_length: 12
cdr3_aa: CASSYRDRQLSF
cdr3_nt: TGTGCCAGCAGCTACCGGGACAGACAACTTTCCTTC

v_call: TRBV2
d_call: -
j_call: TRBJ1-2
clone_size: -
cdr3_length: 14
cdr3_aa: CASRPDPANYGYTF
cdr3_nt: TGTGCCAGCAGACCGGACCCAGCTAACTATGGCTACACCTTC

v_call: TRBV4-2
d_call: TRBD1
j_call: TRBJ1-2
clone_size: -
cdr3_length: 17
cdr3_aa: CASSQDQGQGAIYGYTF
cdr3_nt: TGTGCCAGCAGCCAAGATCAGGGACAGGGGGCAATCTATGGCTACACCTTC

v_call: TRBV7-6
d_call: -
j_call: TRBJ1-1
clone_size: once
cdr3_length: 15
cdr3_aa: CASSLGDGMNTEAFF
cdr3_nt: TGTGCCAGCAGCTTGGGGGACGGGATGAACACTGAAGCTTTCTTT

v_call: TRBV28
d_call: -
j_call: TRBJ1-1
clone_size: -
cdr3_length: 14
cdr3_aa: CASSHTGLVTEAFF
cdr3_nt: TGTGCCAGCAGCCATACTGGCCTAGTGACTGAAGCTTTCTTT

v_call: TRBV6-6
d_call: TRBD1
j_call: TRBJ2-7
clone_size: -
cdr3_length: 14
cdr3_aa: CASSQPDRAYEQYF
cdr3_nt: TGTGCCAGCAGCCAACCTGACAGGGCCTACGAGCAGTACTTC

v_call: TRBV19
d_call: TRBD1
j_call: TRBJ2-2
clone_size: once
cdr3_length: 16
cdr3_aa: CASRTVGQVDTGELFF
cdr3_nt: TGTGCCAGTAGAACCGTGGGACAGGTAGACACCGGGGAGCTGTTTTTT

v_call: TRBV5-1
d_call: -
j_call: TRBJ1-1
clone_size: -
cdr3_length: 15
cdr3_aa: CASSLLTARNTEAFF
cdr3_nt: TGCGCCAGCAGCCTGTTGACAGCCAGGAACACTGAAGCTTTCTTT

v_call: TRBV6-6
d_call: TRBD2
j_call: TRBJ2-2
clone_size: -
cdr3_length: 15
cdr3_aa: CASSWTSVNTGELFF
cdr3_nt: TGTGCCAGCAGTTGGACTAGCGTGAACACCGGGGAGCTGTTTTTT

v_call: TRBV18
d_call: -
j_call: TRBJ1-5
clone_size: -
cdr3_length: 14
cdr3_aa: CASSPGGSNQPQHF
cdr3_nt: TGTGCCAGCTCACCGGGGGGTAGCAATCAGCCCCAGCATTTT

v_call: TRBV7-8
d_call: -
j_call: TRBJ1-2
clone_size: -
cdr3_length: 16
cdr3_aa: CASTSGPVIFDYGYTF
cdr3_nt: TGTGCCAGCACCAGTGGGCCAGTTATATTCGACTATGGCTACACCTTC

v_call: TRBV5-1
d_call: -
j_call: TRBJ2-6
clone_size: -
cdr3_length: 15
cdr3_aa: CASSLDGTGANVLTF
cdr3_nt: TGCGCCAGCAGCTTGGATGGAACTGGGGCCAACGTCCTGACTTTC

v_call: TRBV5-1
d_call: TRBD2
j_call: TRBJ2-1
clone_size: -
cdr3_length: 16
cdr3_aa: CASSLGTSMRYNEQFF
cdr3_nt: TGCGCCAGCAGCTTAGGGACTAGCATGAGATACAATGAGCAGTTCTTC

v_call: TRBV6-4
d_call: TRBD1
j_call: TRBJ2-7
clone_size: -
cdr3_length: 14
cdr3_aa: CASSVTGGVHEQYF
cdr3_nt: TGTGCCAGCAGCGTGACAGGGGGGGTCCACGAGCAGTACTTC

v_call: TRBV5-1
d_call: -
j_call: TRBJ1-1
clone_size: -
cdr3_length: 13
cdr3_aa: CASSRTMNTEAFF
cdr3_nt: TGCGCCAGCAGTCGGACAATGAACACTGAAGCTTTCTTT

v_call: TRBV29-1
d_call: TRBD1
j_call: TRBJ1-3
clone_size: once
cdr3_length: 14
cdr3_aa: CSVWTGPSGNTIYF
cdr3_nt: TGCAGCGTTTGGACAGGTCCCTCTGGAAACACCATATATTTT

v_call: TRBV6-5
d_call: -
j_call: TRBJ2-7
clone_size: -
cdr3_length: 14
cdr3_aa: CASSYKGGDYEQYF
cdr3_nt: TGTGCCAGCAGTTACAAGGGGGGCGATTACGAGCAGTACTTC

v_call: TRBV6-5
d_call: -
j_call: TRBJ2-7
clone_size: -
cdr3_length: 14
cdr3_aa: CASRLTRLQYEQYF
cdr3_nt: TGTGCCAGCAGACTAACTAGGCTCCAGTACGAGCAGTACTTC

v_call: TRBV4-3
d_call: TRBD1
j_call: TRBJ2-1
clone_size: once
cdr3_length: 18
cdr3_aa: CASSQGLEVDRARNEQFF
cdr3_nt: TGCGCCAGCAGCCAAGGTCTGGAAGTGGACAGGGCTCGCAATGAGCAGTTCTTC

v_call: TRBV18
d_call: -
j_call: TRBJ2-7
clone_size: -
cdr3_length: 14
cdr3_aa: CASSPDLLSYEQYF
cdr3_nt: TGTGCCAGCTCCCCTGACCTTCTCTCCTACGAGCAGTACTTC

v_call: TRBV27
d_call: -
j_call: TRBJ1-2
clone_size: -
cdr3_length: 14
cdr3_aa: CASSLRALSGGYTF
cdr3_nt: TGTGCCAGCAGTTTACGGGCGCTATCAGGGGGCTACACCTTC

v_call: TRBV27
d_call: -
j_call: TRBJ1-5
clone_size: once
cdr3_length: 15
cdr3_aa: CASSPLVARGQPQHF
cdr3_nt: TGTGCCAGCAGTCCACTCGTGGCCAGGGGCCAGCCCCAGCATTTT

v_call: TRBV28
d_call: -
j_call: TRBJ1-2
clone_size: -
cdr3_length: 15
cdr3_aa: CASTSPARGNYGYTF
cdr3_nt: TGTGCCAGCACCTCACCCGCGAGGGGAAACTATGGCTACACCTTC

v_call: TRBV5-1
d_call: -
j_call: TRBJ1-2
clone_size: once
cdr3_length: 14
cdr3_aa: CASSLGAVGYGYTF
cdr3_nt: TGCGCCAGCAGCTTGGGGGCAGTGGGGTATGGCTACACCTTC

v_call: TRBV24-1
d_call: -
j_call: TRBJ1-4
clone_size: -
cdr3_length: 13
cdr3_aa: CATSERVGGKLFF
cdr3_nt: TGTGCCACCAGTGAGCGGGTTGGTGGCAAACTGTTTTTT

v_call: TRBV7-8
d_call: -
j_call: TRBJ1-5
clone_size: -
cdr3_length: 15
cdr3_aa: CASSPGGGNGQPQHF
cdr3_nt: TGTGCCAGCAGCCCCGGGGGGGGGAATGGGCAGCCCCAGCATTTT

v_call: TRBV12-5
d_call: -
j_call: TRBJ1-3
clone_size: -
cdr3_length: 13
cdr3_aa: CASGKGSGNTIYF
cdr3_nt: TGTGCTAGTGGAAAGGGCTCTGGAAACACCATATATTTT

v_call: TRBV7-9
d_call: TRBD1
j_call: TRBJ1-1
clone_size: -
cdr3_length: 15
cdr3_aa: CASSYPTGGNTEAFF
cdr3_nt: TGTGCCAGCAGCTACCCGACAGGGGGGAACACTGAAGCTTTCTTT

v_call: TRBV6-5
d_call: TRBD1
j_call: TRBJ2-2
clone_size: -
cdr3_length: 15
cdr3_aa: CASRADRGETGELFF
cdr3_nt: TGTGCCAGCAGGGCGGACAGGGGCGAGACCGGGGAGCTGTTTTTT

v_call: TRBV2
d_call: -
j_call: TRBJ1-3
clone_size: -
cdr3_length: 13
cdr3_aa: CASSQDGGNTIYF
cdr3_nt: TGTGCCAGCAGTCAGGACGGTGGAAACACCATATATTTT

v_call: TRBV4-1
d_call: -
j_call: TRBJ1-2
clone_size: -
cdr3_length: 15
cdr3_aa: CASSPGGANNYGYTF
cdr3_nt: TGCGCCAGCAGCCCCGGTGGAGCCAATAACTATGGCTACACCTTC

v_call: TRBV3-1/TRBV3-2
d_call: -
j_call: TRBJ1-3
clone_size: -
cdr3_length: 17
cdr3_aa: CASSQGARATSGNTIYF
cdr3_nt: TGTGCCAGCAGCCAAGGGGCCCGCGCAACCTCTGGAAACACCATATATTTT

v_call: TRBV19
d_call: -
j_call: TRBJ2-7
clone_size: -
cdr3_length: 15
cdr3_aa: CASSMSIGLTYEQYF
cdr3_nt: TGTGCCAGTAGTATGAGTATCGGCTTAACCTACGAGCAGTACTTC

v_call: TRBV5-4
d_call: TRBD1
j_call: TRBJ1-4
clone_size: -
cdr3_length: 13
cdr3_aa: CASSSQGGEKLFF
cdr3_nt: TGTGCCAGCAGCTCGCAGGGGGGTGAAAAACTGTTTTTT